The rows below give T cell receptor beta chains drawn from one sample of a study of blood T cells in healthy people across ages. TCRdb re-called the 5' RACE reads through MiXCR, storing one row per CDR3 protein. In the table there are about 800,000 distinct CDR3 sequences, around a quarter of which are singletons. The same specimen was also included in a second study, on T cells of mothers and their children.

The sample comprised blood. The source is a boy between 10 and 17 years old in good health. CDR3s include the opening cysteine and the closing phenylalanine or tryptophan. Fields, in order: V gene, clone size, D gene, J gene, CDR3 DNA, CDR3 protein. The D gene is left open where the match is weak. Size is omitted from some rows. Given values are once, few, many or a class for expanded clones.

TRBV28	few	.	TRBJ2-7	TGTGCCAGCAGTGATCCTGCGGGACACAAAGCTTACGAGCAGTACTTC	CASSDPAGHKAYEQYF
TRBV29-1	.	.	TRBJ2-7	TGCAGCGTTGAAGCCCCAGGAACCTACGAGCAGTACTTC	CSVEAPGTYEQYF
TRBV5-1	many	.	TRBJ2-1	TGCGCCAGCAGCCTGGGCCATGAGCAGTTCTTC	CASSLGHEQFF
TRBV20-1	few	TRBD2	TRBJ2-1	TGCAGTGCTAGAGAGACTAGCGGGGGAGCGCAGTTCTTC	CSARETSGGAQFF
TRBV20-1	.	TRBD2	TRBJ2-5	TGCAGCGGAACTCGGGGGGGCCAAGAGACCCAGTACTTC	CSGTRGGQETQYF
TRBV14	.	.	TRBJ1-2	TGTGCCAGCAGCCTAGACGACAGGCGGCGATTGTTC	CASSLDDRRRLF
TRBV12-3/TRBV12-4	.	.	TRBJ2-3	TGTGCCAGCAGTTGCCCCAAGGGAGCGGTTACAGATACGCAGTATTTT	CASSCPKGAVTDTQYF
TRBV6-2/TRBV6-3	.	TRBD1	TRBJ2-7	TGTGCCAGCAGTAGATCCGGGACAGAATCCTACGAGCAGTACTTC	CASSRSGTESYEQYF
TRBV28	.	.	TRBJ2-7	TGTGCCAGCGTAGGATCGGCGGAGCAGTACTTC	CASVGSAEQYF
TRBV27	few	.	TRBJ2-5	TGTGCCAGCCCGGAGACCCAGTACTTC	CASPETQYF
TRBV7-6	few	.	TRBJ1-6	TGTGCCAGCAGCTTAGATGGGGCAATCAATTCACCCCTCCACTTT	CASSLDGAINSPLHF
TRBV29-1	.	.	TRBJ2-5	TGCAGCGTGAATTCTCAGGGGTTCGGAGAGACCCAGTACTTC	CSVNSQGFGETQYF
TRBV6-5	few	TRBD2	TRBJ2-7	TGTGCCAGCAGCCGACTAGCGGGGGCCTTCTACGAGCAGTACTTC	CASSRLAGAFYEQYF
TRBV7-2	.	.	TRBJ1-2	TGTGCCAGCAGCTTAAGAGCTGCAACTAACTATGGCTACACCTTC	CASSLRAATNYGYTF
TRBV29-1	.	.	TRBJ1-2	TGCAGCGTTGAAGGCGCCGGAAGCACTATCGGCTACACCTTC	CSVEGAGSTIGYTF
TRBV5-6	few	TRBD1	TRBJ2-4	TGTGCCAGCAGCTTGGAGAAGCTCCAGGGGGTTGACATTCAGTACTTC	CASSLEKLQGVDIQYF
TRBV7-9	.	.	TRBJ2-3	TGTGCCAGCAGCTTCTTTAGCGGAATCACAGATACGCAGTATTTT	CASSFFSGITDTQYF
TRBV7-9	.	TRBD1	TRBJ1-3	TGTGCCAGCAGCTTAGGCAGGGGGCGAGATGGAAACACCATATATTTT	CASSLGRGRDGNTIYF
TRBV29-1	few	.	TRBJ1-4	TGCAGCGTTGCTGAGCACGAAAAACTGTTTTTT	CSVAEHEKLFF
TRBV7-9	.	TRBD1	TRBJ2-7	TGTGCCAGCAGCCCTCCGGGACAGTCATACGAGCAGTACTTC	CASSPPGQSYEQYF
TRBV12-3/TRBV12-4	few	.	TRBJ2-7	TGTGCCAGCAGTACGGCCCGAAGAGGTACCTACGAGCAGTACTTC	CASSTARRGTYEQYF
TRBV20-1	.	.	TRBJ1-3	TGCAGTGCTAGGGGGACCGGAAACACCATATATTTT	CSARGTGNTIYF
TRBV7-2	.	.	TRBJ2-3	TGTGCCAGCAGCCCCCGGAGGTTCAGCGGGACAGATACGCAGTATTTT	CASSPRRFSGTDTQYF
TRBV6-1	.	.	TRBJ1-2	TGTGCCAGCAGTCCGTTACCGGGACCTAACTATGGCTACACCTTC	CASSPLPGPNYGYTF
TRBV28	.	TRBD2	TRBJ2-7	TGTGCCAGCAGTTCAAGGTTTGCGGCGCGCGGGGGCGAGCAGTACTTC	CASSSRFAARGGEQYF
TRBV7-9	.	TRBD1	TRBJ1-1	TGTGCCAGCAGCTTAGCAACCAGGGGGCTTACTGAAGCTTTCTTT	CASSLATRGLTEAFF
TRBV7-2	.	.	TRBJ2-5	TGTGCCAGCAGCTGGGGGATGTTGGAAGAGACCCAGTACTTC	CASSWGMLEETQYF
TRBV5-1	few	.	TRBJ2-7	TGCGCCAGCAGCTTGGAGACGACAGTCCACGAGCAGTACTTC	CASSLETTVHEQYF
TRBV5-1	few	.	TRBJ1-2	TGCGCCAGCAGCTTGAACATCCAGCTCTATGGCAACACCTTC	CASSLNIQLYGNTF
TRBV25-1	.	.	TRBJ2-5	TGTGCCAGCAGTGAAAGTGGGCAGGTTGGTGACCTGCGGGCGCAGTACTTC	CASSESGQVGDLRAQYF
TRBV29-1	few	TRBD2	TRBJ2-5	TGCAGCGTTGAGGCTAGCGGGAGTATTGGGGAGACCCAGTACTTC	CSVEASGSIGETQYF
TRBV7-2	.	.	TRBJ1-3	TGTGCCAGCAGCTTAGTTGACTCCGACTCTGGAAACACCATATATTTT	CASSLVDSDSGNTIYF
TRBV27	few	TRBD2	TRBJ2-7	TGTGCCAGCAGTTTTGGGCGGGGGTTATACGAGCAGTACTTC	CASSFGRGLYEQYF
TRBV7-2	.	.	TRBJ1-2	TGTGCCAGCAGCTTAATGGGGCCCGCTAACTATGGCTACACCTTC	CASSLMGPANYGYTF
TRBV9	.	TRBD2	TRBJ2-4	TGTGCCAACTGGGGGGGAGCCAAAAACATTCAGTACTTC	CANWGGAKNIQYF
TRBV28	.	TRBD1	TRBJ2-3	TGTGCCAGCAGTCGCGAGACAGGGGGATTTGGCACAGATACGCAGTATTTT	CASSRETGGFGTDTQYF
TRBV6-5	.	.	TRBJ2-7	TGTGCCAGCAGGGGTTCTAGCGAGAGTCCAGCCGACGAGCAGTACTTC	CASRGSSESPADEQYF
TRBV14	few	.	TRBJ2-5	TGTGCCAGCAGCCAAGTAACTAGCAGGGAGACCCAGTACTTC	CASSQVTSRETQYF
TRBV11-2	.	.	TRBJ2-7	TGTGCCAGCAGCCACAACTTACTACACCTCTACGAGCAGTACTTC	CASSHNLLHLYEQYF
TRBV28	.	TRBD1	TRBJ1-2	TGTGCCAGCAGTTCATTCCTCAGACAGGGAAAAGGCTACACCTTC	CASSSFLRQGKGYTF
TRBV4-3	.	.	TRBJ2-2	TGCGCCAGCAGCCAAACTCTCGAACTCACCGGGGAGCTGTTTTTT	CASSQTLELTGELFF
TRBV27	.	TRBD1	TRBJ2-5	TGTGCCAGCAGTTCCCGGACAGGGGGCTACTCCTACCAAGAGACCCAGTACTTC	CASSSRTGGYSYQETQYF
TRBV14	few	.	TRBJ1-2	TGTGCCAGCAGCCAAGATTGGAGGGCTGGCTACACCTTC	CASSQDWRAGYTF
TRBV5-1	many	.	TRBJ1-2	TGCGCCAGCAGCTTGGACGGGGACTATGGCTACACCTTC	CASSLDGDYGYTF
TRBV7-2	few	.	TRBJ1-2	TGTGCCAGCAGCCCCCGCGACAGCGTTCTCTATGGCTACACCTTC	CASSPRDSVLYGYTF
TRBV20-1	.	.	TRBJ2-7	TGCAGTGCTAGGGCACGGAACTCCTACGAGCAGTACTTC	CSARARNSYEQYF
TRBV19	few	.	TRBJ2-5	TGTGCCAGTAGTATAAACTACGTCCCAGAGACCCAGTACTTC	CASSINYVPETQYF
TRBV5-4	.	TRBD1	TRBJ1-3	TGTGCCAGCAGCCACATACAGGGGACTGGAAACACCATATATTTT	CASSHIQGTGNTIYF
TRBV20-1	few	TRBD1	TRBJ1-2	TGCAGTGCTACGACCGGGACAGGGGGCCTCTACACCTTC	CSATTGTGGLYTF
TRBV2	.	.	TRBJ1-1	TGTGCCAGCAGAATATCAGAACTGAACACTGAAGCTTTCTTT	CASRISELNTEAFF
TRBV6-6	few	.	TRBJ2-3	TGTGCCAGCAGTTACCCCGAGAGCACAGATACGCAGTATTTT	CASSYPESTDTQYF
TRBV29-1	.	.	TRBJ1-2	TGCAGCGTTGACTCTGGACAGCTCTATGGCTACACCTTC	CSVDSGQLYGYTF
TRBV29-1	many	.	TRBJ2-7	TGCAGCGTTGAAGACACTAAAGGCTACGAGCAGTACTTC	CSVEDTKGYEQYF